The entry below gives a single T cell receptor beta chain sequence along with its context. The target antigen is unknown. Study processing details: Filtering differed since immunoSEQ provided only junctions, with no quality scores. Generated by immunoSEQ multiplex PCR, the TCRdb table keeps only in-frame clones and is missing some. The DNA was the basis for D and trimming; V, J and clone size are from that table. The table shows about 520,000 clones, with roughly 80% occurring only once. Germline V CDR1 and CDR2: SEHNR, FQNEAQ (reference sequence). This CDR3 contains 15 residues. The V and J ends lost 5 bases and 0 bases respectively, with 8 bases between them. This entry comes from a study of shared clonotypes between healthy human individuals. At the level of the study: Aged 18 to 49, the donors were two women and three men.

General study results and limits: Sequencing depth was predicted to influence how clonotypes are shared among donors. Only blood samples were collected, and tissue repertoires likely differ.

The rearrangement joins TRBV7-9 to TRBJ2-6, with D tentatively TRBD1 (6 bases). The origin of this receptor is a woman between 40 and 50 years old in good health. Some clones in this sample may be carry-over from other donors' samples. Sequencing was done on a sample of PBMCs. The CDR3 DNA follows: TGTGCCAGCAGCATACAGGGCTCTGGGGCCAACGTCCTGACTTTC. This sequence encodes CASSIQGSGANVLTF.